Following are 30 T cell receptor beta chains from one sample sequenced in a study of shared clonotypes between healthy human individuals (dated by TCRdb to about 2020). The library was built by means of the immunoSEQ multiplex PCR assay. Drawn from immuneACCESS, this table holds only the in-frame rearrangements with V and J called that TCRdb kept. Clones are partly lost; checked studies trace under half to an unresolved V gene and leave the rest unexplained. For this sample the table gives 85,000 to 100,000 clones, of which almost 70% were detected only once. The ten largest account for 45% to 55% of the sample. The specimen sequenced was memory CD8+ T cells sorted from blood. This specimen's cell subset or site label, per the study, means: CD45RO+ cells pooled with CCR7-negative TemRA cells. The receptors come from a young man in good health.

In this sample, this clone turned up a few times. The chain links TRBV11-2 to TRBJ2-1, with D possibly TRBD2 on 5 matching bases. Trimming removed 2 bases from V and 3 bases from J, with 14 bases in between. Germline assignment: CDR1 SGHAT and CDR2 FQNNGV. The CDR3 consists of 16 residues. CDR3 DNA: TGTGCCAGCAGCTTAAACACTAGGAAGGACTACAATGAGCAGTTCTTC. The encoded protein is CASSLNTRKDYNEQFF. Full variable domain (rest looked up from reference TRBV11-2 and TRBJ2-1): EAGVAQSPRYKIIEKRQSVAFWCNPISGHATLYWYQQILGQGPKLLIQFQNNGVVDDSQLPKDRFSAERLKGVDSTLKIQPAKLEDSAVYLCASSLNTRKDYNEQFFGPGTRLTVL.

V is TRBV9 and J is TRBJ2-1; D is perhaps TRBD2 (6 bases). The CDR3 runs to 16 residues. The V gene's germline CDR1 is SGDLS and CDR2 YYNGEE. V gave up 3 bases and J gave up 12 bases, with 25 bases separating them. The CDR3 sequence: CASSALHSGTGNLQFF. The DNA for the CDR3 is TGTGCCAGCAGCGCCCTTCATAGCGGAACCGGGAATTTGCAGTTCTTC.

The chain combines TRBV18 with TRBJ2-5; weak D call: TRBD2 (6 bases). V lost 3 bases and J lost 1, with 12 bases in between. The germline gives CDR1 KGHSH, CDR2 LQKENI. This CDR3 is built from 15 residues. CDR3 protein: CASSPRGTVQETQYF. The CDR3, as DNA: TGTGCCAGCTCACCCCGCGGGACTGTCCAAGAGACCCAGTACTTC.

The chain recombines TRBV7-9 with TRBJ2-1; no reliable D call. This CDR3 contains 15 residues. Trimming pared 4 bases from V and 0 bases from J, leaving 10 bases between. Germline CDR1 reads SEHNR; CDR2 reads FQNEAQ (reference sequence). The CDR3, as DNA: TGTGCCAGCAGCTCTACCAGGAGCTCCTACAATGAGCAGTTCTTC. Residues: CASSSTRSSYNEQFF.

This chain connects TRBV11-2 to TRBJ2-7; D perhaps matches TRBD2 (7 bases). CDR1 SGHAT and CDR2 FQNNGV come from the germline V gene. The length of the CDR3 is 13 residues. Trimming removed 5 bases at V and 3 bases at J, with 11 bases between. The CDR3, as DNA: TGTGCCAGCAGCGAAGGGGGGGACTACGAGCAGTACTTC. It encodes CASSEGGDYEQYF.

This clone was seen a few times. V and J are TRBV4-2 and TRBJ2-6; the D gene is possibly TRBD2 (5 bases). There are 18 residues in the CDR3. V lost 0 bases and J lost 1, with 13 bases in between. Germline CDR1 reads LGHNA; CDR2 reads YNFKEQ. The CDR3 loop is CASSQDEGGRSGANVLTF. CDR3 sequence (DNA): TGTGCCAGCAGCCAAGATGAGGGCGGAAGATCTGGGGCCAACGTCCTGACTTTC.

This clone came up once. The rearrangement links TRBV7-2 to TRBJ1-2; 7 positions agree with TRBD1. V lost 7 bases and J lost 1; bases outside the gene matches: 6. The CDR3 spans 14 residues. The germline V gene encodes CDR1 SGHTA and CDR2 FQGNSA. The CDR3 DNA reads TGTGCCAGCACCAGGGACAGCTTTAACTATGGCTACACCTTC. Residues: CASTRDSFNYGYTF.

This clone counts as large (0.1 to 1%). The J gene is TRBJ1-1, the V gene TRBV28; TRBD1 might be the D (5 bases). The CDR3 extends over 12 amino acids. Looked up from germline, CDR1 is MDHEN and CDR2 is SYDVKM. Trimming removed 5 bases from V and 4 bases from J, with 8 bases in between. The CDR3 is CASSRDVTEAFF. In nucleotides, the CDR3 is TGTGCCAGCAGTCGGGACGTCACTGAAGCTTTCTTT.

The chain recombines TRBV9 with TRBJ2-2; D unresolved. In germline, CDR1 is SGDLS, CDR2 YYNGEE. This CDR3 contains 15 residues. V was clipped by 2 bases and J by 1 base, with 9 bases between them. The CDR3 DNA reads TGTGCCAGCAGCGTTTCGTCGGGGAACACCGGGGAGCTGTTTTTT. This translates into CASSVSSGNTGELFF.

V gene TRBV11-1 combines with J gene TRBJ2-5; 11 nucleotides match TRBD1. Germline V gene sequence: CDR1 SGHAT, CDR2 FQDESV (reference sequence). This CDR3 spans 16 amino acids. V was pared by 5 bases and J by 0 bases, with 5 bases of the junction left unmatched. CDR3 in amino acids: CASSPPDRGHQETQYF. The CDR3 bases are TGTGCCAGCAGCCCACCGGACAGGGGGCACCAAGAGACCCAGTACTTC.

The J gene is TRBJ1-2, the V gene TRBV10-1, with D possibly being TRBD1 (5 bases). V gave up 0 bases and J gave up 3 bases, with 11 bases separating them. Germline CDR1 and CDR2: WNHNN and SYGVQD (reference sequence). The CDR3 runs to 15 residues. CDR3 coding DNA: TGCGCCAGCAGTGAGTCAAGGGGCGGCTACTATGGCTACACCTTC. Translation: CASSESRGGYYGYTF.

This sequence joins TRBV5-4 and TRBJ1-4; TRBD1 is a possible D gene (6 bases). The CDR3 is 12 residues long. V lost 10 bases and J 7 bases, leaving 14 bases between the germline ends. CDR1 and CDR2 from the germline V gene are SGHNT and YYREEE (reference sequence). As DNA, the CDR3 is TGTGCCTGGGGGCGGGGTTCTGAAAAACTGTTTTTT. Encoded protein: CAWGRGSEKLFF.

On this clone itself: Different DNA sequences within this sample yield the same CDR3. The rearrangement joins TRBV2 to TRBJ2-7; D possibly corresponds to TRBD2 (5 bases). Deletions cut 3 bases from V and 4 bases from J, with 13 bases between. The CDR3 covers 14 residues. The germline gives CDR1 SNHLY, CDR2 FYNNEI. The CDR3 region is CASSDDTTGYEQYF. CDR3 coding DNA: TGTGCCAGCAGTGATGACACCACGGGGTACGAGCAGTACTTC.

Notes on this clone: Being one base from a much bigger clone, this may be a read error. The rearrangement links TRBV28 to TRBJ2-7, with D perhaps assigned TRBD1 or TRBD2 (6 bases each). V shed 5 bases and J shed 3 bases, with 11 bases lying between them. The CDR3 sequence is 13 residues long. Germline V gene data show CDR1 as MDHEN and CDR2 as SYDVKM. The chain's CDR3 is CASSPGADYEQYF. The CDR3 DNA reads as TGTGCCAGCAGTCCGGGGGCCGACTACGAGCAGTACTTC.

This rearrangement joins TRBV6-1 to TRBJ2-1, with TRBD2 matching over 7 bases. The CDR3 contains 12 residues. Trimming cost V 6 bases and J 12 bases; bases outside gene matches: 8. Germline-derived CDR1 and CDR2 are MNHNS and SASEGT. The CDR3 loop reads CASSERDYRQFF. The DNA for the CDR3 is TGTGCCAGCAGCGAACGGGACTACCGGCAGTTCTTC.

There are a few counts of this clone. The CDR3 loop reads CASSDTTGGSYEQYF. CDR3 nucleotides: TGCGCCAGCAGTGACACGACAGGGGGCTCGTACGAGCAGTACTTC. The rearrangement links TRBV10-2 to TRBJ2-7; 10 bases align to TRBD1. From germline, CDR1 is WSHSY and CDR2 SAAADI. The CDR3 contains 15 residues. Trimming took 3 bases from V and 4 from J; bases not matched to a gene: 6.

This clone was recorded a few times. J is TRBJ1-1 and V is TRBV27; TRBD1 might be the D (5 bases). The CDR3 extends over 15 amino acids. Germline-derived CDR1 and CDR2 are MNHEY and SMNVEV (reference sequence). Trimming shortened V by 3 bases and J by 10 bases, and 21 bases separated the two germline ends. Written as DNA, the CDR3 is TGTGCCAGCAGTTTGCGGGGCTCGGGTTCGAACGTAGCTTTCTTT. It yields the protein CASSLRGSGSNVAFF.

The count of this clone is one. One end of the junction is discordant with germline, which a read error may explain. This sequence joins TRBV11-2 and TRBJ2-7; D might be TRBD1 or TRBD2, each matching 5 bases. The CDR3 sequence is 13 residues long. The germline CDR1 and CDR2 sequences are SGHAT and FQNNGV. CDR3 sequence (DNA): TGTGCCAGCAGCTCCGGGGCCAGATACGGGCAGTACTTC. Translating gives CASSSGARYGQYF.

V usage is TRBV7-2 and J usage is TRBJ1-1, with a possible D match to TRBD1 (6 bases). The CDR3 is 16 amino acids. V lost 5 bases and J 4 bases, leaving 20 bases between the germline ends. Per the germline V gene, CDR1 is SGHTA and CDR2 is FQGNSA. The CDR3 bases are TGTGCCAGCAGCACGGGACATAGAGGGGCCGTCACTGAAGCTTTCTTT. Its translation is CASSTGHRGAVTEAFF.

This sequence joins TRBV9 and TRBJ1-5; D is unresolved. Germline V CDR1 and CDR2: SGDLS, YYNGEE. The CDR3 has 14 amino acids. The V and J ends lost 2 bases and 4 bases respectively, with 10 bases between them. The CDR3 here is CASSVGSDNQPQHF. The CDR3 nucleotides read TGTGCCAGCAGCGTCGGTTCAGATAATCAGCCCCAGCATTTT.

This clone was counted between two and nine times. The V call is TRBV6-6, the J call TRBJ2-7; 9 nucleotides match TRBD1. Germline V gene lookup returns CDR1 MNHNY and CDR2 SVGAGI (reference sequence). This CDR3 has 13 residues. Trimming took 2 bases from V and 6 from J; bases not matched to a gene: 2. The CDR3 DNA reads as TGTGCCAGCAGTTACGCGACAGGGGGCGAGCAGTACTTC. Its translation: CASSYATGGEQYF.

The chain employs TRBV18 and TRBJ2-7; tentative D call: TRBD2 (6 bases). Deletions cut 0 bases from V and 0 bases from J, with 15 bases between. The CDR3 has 17 amino acids. Per the germline V gene, CDR1 is KGHSH and CDR2 is LQKENI. CDR3 nucleotide sequence: TGTGCCAGCTCACCACCGTCCGGGGGACTTAGCTCCTACGAGCAGTACTTC. Its protein is CASSPPSGGLSSYEQYF.

This clone was seen repeatedly, ten times or more. J is TRBJ2-7 and V is TRBV6-9; no definite D call. Trimming removed 10 bases at V and 10 bases at J, with 11 bases between. This CDR3 has 9 residues. Germline CDR1 reads MNHGY; CDR2 reads SVAAGI. This CDR3 reads CANNSFQYF. Here the CDR3 DNA reads TGTGCCAACAACAGTTTTCAGTACTTC.

V is TRBV6-5 and J is TRBJ1-2; 8 bases match TRBD1. The germline V gene encodes CDR1 MNHEY and CDR2 SVGAGI. This CDR3 region has 13 residues. Trimming removed 4 bases from V and 4 bases from J; junction bases left unmatched: 2. The CDR3 sequence: CASSWTGTYGYTF. CDR3 nucleotides: TGTGCCAGCAGTTGGACAGGGACCTATGGCTACACCTTC.

The chain employs TRBV28 and TRBJ2-5; 8 nucleotides align to TRBD2. V trimming: 5 bases; J trimming: 5 bases; junction bases outside the gene matches: 7. CDR3 size: 14 residues. Germline loops: CDR1 MDHEN, CDR2 SYDVKM. CDR3 residues: CASSRGGARETQYF. The CDR3 DNA follows: TGTGCCAGCAGTCGGGGGGGGGCTAGGGAGACCCAGTACTTC.

This clone appeared many times. The rearrangement links TRBV10-2 to TRBJ2-1; 11 positions match TRBD2. The CDR3 runs 14 residues. The junction had 4 bases not matched to a gene; V was cut back by 7 bases and J by 5 bases. The germline CDR1 and CDR2 sequences are WSHSY and SAAADI. The CDR3 region has the DNA TGCGCCAGCATGGGGACTAGCGGCGACAATGAGCAGTTCTTC. This sequence encodes CASMGTSGDNEQFF.

The chain is built from TRBV18 and TRBJ2-7; TRBD1 might be the D (6 bases). The CDR3 sequence is 16 residues long. Trimming stripped 1 base from V and 1 base from J, with 14 bases between. CDR1 is KGHSH, CDR2 LQKENI, per germline. CDR3 protein: CASSPQGVVGSYEQYF. The CDR3 coding sequence is TGTGCCAGCTCACCACAGGGGGTGGTGGGTTCCTACGAGCAGTACTTC.

This clone was counted a few times. V is TRBV7-8 and J is TRBJ2-7, with 8 positions matching TRBD1. After removal of 5 bases from V and 3 bases from J, the junction contained 9 bases not matched to a gene. This CDR3 comprises 15 residues. Germline CDR1 is SGHVS and CDR2 is FQNEAQ. CDR3 region: CASSAYRGTGYEQYF. CDR3 sequence (DNA): TGTGCCAGCAGCGCTTACAGGGGGACGGGCTACGAGCAGTACTTC.

The rearrangement links TRBV11-1 to TRBJ2-7; D may be TRBD2 (5 bases). V lost 5 bases, J lost 0 bases, and 14 bases lay in between. This CDR3 is built from 15 residues. CDR1 is SGHAT, CDR2 FQDESV, per germline (reference sequence). As DNA, the CDR3 is TGTGCCAGCAGCACTAACTCGGGGAGCTCCTACGAGCAGTACTTC. Translating gives CASSTNSGSSYEQYF.

The rearrangement links TRBV15 to TRBJ2-1, with 7 bases aligning to TRBD2. The CDR3 spans 16 residues. CDR1 is LNHNV, CDR2 YYDKDF, per germline (reference sequence). V was pared by 1 base and J by 2 bases, with 5 bases of the junction left unmatched. DNA of the CDR3: TGTGCCACCAGCAGAGTATCCAGCGGGACCTACAATGAGCAGTTCTTC. Translating it yields CATSRVSSGTYNEQFF.